This T cell receptor (beta chain) was obtained from a study of T cell repertoires in cytomegalovirus infection (dated by TCRdb to between 2017 and 2020). For the wider study: Donor HLA type was relevant to the analysis, because carriage of CMV infection together with the matching HLA type was indicated by public TCR beta signatures.

What the research found in general, with its limitations: In both this cohort and an independent cohort of several hundred donors, the cumulative frequency of public TCR beta family members distinguished carriers of CMV infection plus the relevant HLA type. In the ex vivo response, HLA-C-restricted CMV-specific TCR beta clonotypes were dominant, and in two of eight donors the single most frequent clonotype came from this HLA-C-restricted group.

This clonotype was counted ten times or more. The antigen it binds to is not known. No much larger clone exists at a distance of one base, and base qualities are not known. The instrument was an Illumina HiSeq 1500. The public reads were reanalyzed by TCRdb: fastp trimming at Q25, MiXCR alignment, in-frame beta chains only. Rows merge per CDR3 protein into single entries with the most common DNA and genes. Here the sample has about 260,000 distinct CDR3 sequences; 8% to 9.5% occur a single time. The ten largest account for around 16% of the sample. V ends up 3 bases short and J 1 base short, with an unmatched junction base count of 6. Measured from the cysteine to the phenylalanine, the CDR3 is 16 residues long. Just the 48-base CDR3 DNA is kept, in frame starting at base 1. Based on the germline V gene, the CDR1 and CDR2 sequences are SGHTA and FQGNSA.

Sequenced sample: PBMCs. The sequence came from a human donor in good health (CMV status not recorded). Some clones in this sample may be carry-over from other donors' samples. This chain is built from TRBV7-2 and TRBJ1-3, with 7 bases aligning to TRBD1. The CDR3 sequence is CASSFAGGFSGNTIYF. The DNA sequence is TGTGCCAGCAGCTTTGCAGGGGGTTTTTCTGGAAACACCATATATTTT.